Listed below are T cell receptor beta chains from one sample, sequenced in a study of cytomegalovirus exposure and HLA in healthy donors. Assay used: immunoSEQ multiplex PCR; TCRdb lists only in-frame clones, some missing. The sample carries 80,000 to 95,000 clones, just under 85% recorded once. Input material: PBMCs. The receptors originated from a woman aged 18-29 years in good health and CMV-seropositive. Both conserved end residues are part of each CDR3. Fields, in order: CDR3 length, J gene, clone size, V gene, D gene, CDR3 DNA, CDR3 protein. The D gene is left open where the match is weak. Clone sizes are given selectively: once, few, many, or a class where the clone is expanded.

cdr3_length: 15
j_call: TRBJ1-2
clone_size: NA
v_call: TRBV18
d_call: NA
cdr3_nt: TGTGCCAGCTCGCGGGGAACAGGAAACTTCTATGGCTACACCTTC
cdr3_aa: CASSRGTGNFYGYTF

cdr3_length: 17
j_call: TRBJ2-1
clone_size: once
v_call: TRBV6-1
d_call: NA
cdr3_nt: TGTGCCAGCAGTGCGCGCCAGCCAGGGGCTTCCTACAATGAGCAGTTCTTC
cdr3_aa: CASSARQPGASYNEQFF

cdr3_length: 13
j_call: TRBJ2-5
clone_size: NA
v_call: TRBV6-1
d_call: TRBD2
cdr3_nt: TGTGCCAGCGGAGCGGGGGGCCAAGAGACCCAGTACTTC
cdr3_aa: CASGAGGQETQYF

cdr3_length: 16
j_call: TRBJ2-1
clone_size: NA
v_call: TRBV2
d_call: TRBD1
cdr3_nt: TGTGCCAGCAGTACGGGACAGAGAAGCTCCTACAATGAGCAGTTCTTC
cdr3_aa: CASSTGQRSSYNEQFF

cdr3_length: 14
j_call: TRBJ1-1
clone_size: NA
v_call: TRBV6-5
d_call: TRBD1
cdr3_nt: TGTGCCAGCAGTCTAAGGGGGCTGAACACTGAAGCTTTCTTT
cdr3_aa: CASSLRGLNTEAFF

cdr3_length: 12
j_call: TRBJ1-2
clone_size: once
v_call: TRBV12-5
d_call: NA
cdr3_nt: TGTGCTAGTGGTTACGGACTGTATGGCTACACCTTC
cdr3_aa: CASGYGLYGYTF

cdr3_length: 15
j_call: TRBJ2-1
clone_size: NA
v_call: TRBV5-1
d_call: TRBD2
cdr3_nt: TGCGCCAGCTCCCTTCCCAGCGGGGGGGCTAATGAGCAGTTCTTC
cdr3_aa: CASSLPSGGANEQFF

cdr3_length: 15
j_call: TRBJ1-3
clone_size: few
v_call: TRBV6-5
d_call: TRBD1
cdr3_nt: TGTGCCAGCAGTTACCTCAGGGGGTCCCCGAACACCATATATTTT
cdr3_aa: CASSYLRGSPNTIYF

cdr3_length: 15
j_call: TRBJ2-7
clone_size: NA
v_call: TRBV30
d_call: TRBD2
cdr3_nt: TGTGCCTGGAGCACTCTCTTGCGGGAGCCATACGAGCAGTACTTC
cdr3_aa: CAWSTLLREPYEQYF

cdr3_length: 16
j_call: TRBJ1-2
clone_size: few
v_call: TRBV6-5
d_call: TRBD1
cdr3_nt: TGTGCCAGCAGTTACTCGATAGCCAGGGGGCCTTGGGGCTACACCTTC
cdr3_aa: CASSYSIARGPWGYTF

cdr3_length: 15
j_call: TRBJ2-7
clone_size: NA
v_call: TRBV5-1
d_call: TRBD1
cdr3_nt: TGCGCCAGCAGCTTGGCCTGGACAGGGTCCTACGAGCAGTACTTC
cdr3_aa: CASSLAWTGSYEQYF

cdr3_length: 15
j_call: TRBJ1-1
clone_size: NA
v_call: TRBV9
d_call: TRBD1
cdr3_nt: TGTGCCAGCAGCGTTTACAGGGGAGAGAGCACTGAAGCTTTCTTT
cdr3_aa: CASSVYRGESTEAFF

cdr3_length: 11
j_call: TRBJ2-2
clone_size: NA
v_call: TRBV6-5
d_call: NA
cdr3_nt: TGTGCCAGCTACAGGCCCGGGGAGCTGTTTTTT
cdr3_aa: CASYRPGELFF

cdr3_length: 14
j_call: TRBJ1-1
clone_size: few
v_call: TRBV7-9
d_call: TRBD1
cdr3_nt: TGTGCCAGCAGCTCGACAGGGGGTTTGGCTGAAGCTTTCTTT
cdr3_aa: CASSSTGGLAEAFF